This TCR beta chain originates from a study of shared clonotypes between healthy human individuals. TCRdb's table, derived via immunoSEQ multiplex PCR, lists solely in-frame clones and lacks some. Found here are over a million clones, more than 75% of them singletons; the top ten hold around 0.61%. Germline CDR1 reads SEHNR; CDR2 reads FQNEAQ (reference sequence). This CDR3 comprises 11 residues. Trimming removed 1 base at V and 5 bases at J, with 2 bases between. This chain links TRBV7-9 with TRBJ1-2, with unresolved D. This TCR derives from a man in his late teens or twenties in good health. Some clones in this sample may be carry-over from other donors' samples. The sample taken for sequencing was memory CD4+ T cells from PBMCs. Described subset: CD45RA-negative fraction. The CDR3 DNA follows: TGTGCCAGCAGCTTAGAATATGGCTACACCTTC. Amino acid sequence: CASSLEYGYTF.